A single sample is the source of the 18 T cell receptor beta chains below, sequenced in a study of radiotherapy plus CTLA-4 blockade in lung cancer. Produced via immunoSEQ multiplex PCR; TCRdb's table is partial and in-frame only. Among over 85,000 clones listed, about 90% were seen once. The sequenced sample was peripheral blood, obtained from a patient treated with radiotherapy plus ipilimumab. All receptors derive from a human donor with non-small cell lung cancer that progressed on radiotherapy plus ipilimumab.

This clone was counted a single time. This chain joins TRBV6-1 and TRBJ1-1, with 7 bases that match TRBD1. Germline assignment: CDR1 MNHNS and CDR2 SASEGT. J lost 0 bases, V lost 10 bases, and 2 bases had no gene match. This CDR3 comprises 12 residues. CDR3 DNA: TGTGCCACAGGGGGGATGAACACTGAAGCTTTCTTT. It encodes CATGGMNTEAFF.

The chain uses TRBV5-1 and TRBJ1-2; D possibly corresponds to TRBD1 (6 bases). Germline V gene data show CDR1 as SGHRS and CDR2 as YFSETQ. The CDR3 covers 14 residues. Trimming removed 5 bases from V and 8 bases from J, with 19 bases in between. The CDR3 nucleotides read TGCGCCAGCAGTTTTACACAGGGCGGTGGAGGCTACACCTTC. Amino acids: CASSFTQGGGGYTF. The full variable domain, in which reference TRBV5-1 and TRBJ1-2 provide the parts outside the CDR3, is KAGVTQTPRYLIKTRGQQVTLSCSPISGHRSVSWYQQTPGQGLQFLFEYFSETQRNKGNFPGRFSGRQFSNSRSEMNVSTLELGDSALYLCASSFTQGGGGYTFGSGTRLTVV.

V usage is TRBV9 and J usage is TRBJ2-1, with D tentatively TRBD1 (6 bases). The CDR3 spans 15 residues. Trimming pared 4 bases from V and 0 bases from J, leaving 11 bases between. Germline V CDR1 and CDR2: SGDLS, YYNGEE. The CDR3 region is CASSQNRASYNEQFF. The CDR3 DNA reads TGTGCCAGCAGCCAGAACAGGGCCTCCTACAATGAGCAGTTCTTC. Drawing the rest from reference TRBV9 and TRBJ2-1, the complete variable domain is DSGVTQTPKHLITATGQRVTLRCSPRSGDLSVYWYQQSLDQGLQFLIQYYNGEERAKGNILERFSAQQFPDLHSELNLSSLELGDSALYFCASSQNRASYNEQFFGPGTRLTVL.

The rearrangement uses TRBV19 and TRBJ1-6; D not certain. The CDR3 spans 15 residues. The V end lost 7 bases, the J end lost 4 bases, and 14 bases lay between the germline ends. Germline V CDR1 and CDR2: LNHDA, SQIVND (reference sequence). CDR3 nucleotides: TGTGCCAGTAACAATGGGCGGGAATATAATTCACCCCTCCACTTT. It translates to CASNNGREYNSPLHF.

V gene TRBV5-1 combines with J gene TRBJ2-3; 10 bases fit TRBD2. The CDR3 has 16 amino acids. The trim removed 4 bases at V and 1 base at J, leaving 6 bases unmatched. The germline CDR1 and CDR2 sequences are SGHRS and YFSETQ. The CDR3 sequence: CASSGTGTSGTDTQYF. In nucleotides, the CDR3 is TGCGCCAGCAGCGGCACCGGGACTAGCGGCACAGATACGCAGTATTTT. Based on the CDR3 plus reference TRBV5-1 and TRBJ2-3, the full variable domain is KAGVTQTPRYLIKTRGQQVTLSCSPISGHRSVSWYQQTPGQGLQFLFEYFSETQRNKGNFPGRFSGRQFSNSRSEMNVSTLELGDSALYLCASSGTGTSGTDTQYFGPGTRLTVL.

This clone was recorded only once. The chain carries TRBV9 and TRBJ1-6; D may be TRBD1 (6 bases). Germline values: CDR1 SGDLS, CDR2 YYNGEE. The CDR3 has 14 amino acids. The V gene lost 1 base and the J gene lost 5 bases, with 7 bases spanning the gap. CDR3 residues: CASSVRQDNSPLHF. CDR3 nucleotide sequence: TGTGCCAGCAGCGTAAGACAGGATAATTCACCCCTCCACTTT.

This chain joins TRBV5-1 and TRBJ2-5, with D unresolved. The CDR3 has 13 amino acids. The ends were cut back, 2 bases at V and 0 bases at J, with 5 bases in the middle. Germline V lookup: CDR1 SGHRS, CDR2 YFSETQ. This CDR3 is CASSLTDQETQYF. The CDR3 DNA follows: TGCGCCAGCAGCTTAACAGACCAAGAGACCCAGTACTTC.

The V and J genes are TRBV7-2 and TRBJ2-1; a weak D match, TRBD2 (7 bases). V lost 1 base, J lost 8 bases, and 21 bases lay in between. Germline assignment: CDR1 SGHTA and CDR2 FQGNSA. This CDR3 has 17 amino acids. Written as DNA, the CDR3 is TGTGCCAGCAGCTTAGTTGGGGGGGGCAGAATGTTCCATGAGCAGTTCTTC. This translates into CASSLVGGGRMFHEQFF. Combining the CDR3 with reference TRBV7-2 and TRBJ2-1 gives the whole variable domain GAGVSQSPSNKVTEKGKDVELRCDPISGHTALYWYRQSLGQGLEFLIYFQGNSAPDKSGLPSDRFSAERTGGSVSTLTIQRTQQEDSAVYLCASSLVGGGRMFHEQFFGPGTRLTVL.

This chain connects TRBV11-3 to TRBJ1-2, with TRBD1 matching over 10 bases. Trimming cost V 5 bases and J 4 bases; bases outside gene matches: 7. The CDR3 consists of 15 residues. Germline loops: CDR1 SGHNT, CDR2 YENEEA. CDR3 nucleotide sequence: TGTGCCAGCAGCCCCCGGGACAGGGGCGTCTATGGCTACACCTTC. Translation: CASSPRDRGVYGYTF.

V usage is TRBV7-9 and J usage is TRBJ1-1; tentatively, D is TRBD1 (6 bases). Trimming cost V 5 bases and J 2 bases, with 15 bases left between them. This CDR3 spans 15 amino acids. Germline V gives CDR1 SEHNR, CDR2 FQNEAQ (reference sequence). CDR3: CASSGPGGTNTEAFF. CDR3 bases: TGTGCCAGCAGCGGACCGGGAGGGACAAACACTGAAGCTTTCTTT.

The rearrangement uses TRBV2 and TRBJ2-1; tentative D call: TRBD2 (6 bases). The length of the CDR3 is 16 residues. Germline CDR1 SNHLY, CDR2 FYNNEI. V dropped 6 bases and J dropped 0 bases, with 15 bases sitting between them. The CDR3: CASRKGDLGSYNEQFF. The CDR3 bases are TGTGCCAGCAGAAAAGGGGACTTAGGCTCCTACAATGAGCAGTTCTTC.

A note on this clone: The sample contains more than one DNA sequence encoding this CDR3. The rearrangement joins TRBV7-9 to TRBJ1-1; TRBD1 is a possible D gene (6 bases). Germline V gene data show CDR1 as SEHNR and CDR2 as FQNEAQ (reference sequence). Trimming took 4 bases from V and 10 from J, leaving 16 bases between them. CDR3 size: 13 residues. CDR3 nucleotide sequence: TGTGCCAGCAGCTCCCTAACAGGGCTTCGAGCTTTCTTT. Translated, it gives CASSSLTGLRAFF.

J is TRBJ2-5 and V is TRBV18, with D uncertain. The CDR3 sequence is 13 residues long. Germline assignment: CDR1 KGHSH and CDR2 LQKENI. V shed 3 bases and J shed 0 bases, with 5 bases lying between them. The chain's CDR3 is CASSPLYQETQYF. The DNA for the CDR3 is TGTGCCAGCTCACCTTTGTACCAAGAGACCCAGTACTTC.

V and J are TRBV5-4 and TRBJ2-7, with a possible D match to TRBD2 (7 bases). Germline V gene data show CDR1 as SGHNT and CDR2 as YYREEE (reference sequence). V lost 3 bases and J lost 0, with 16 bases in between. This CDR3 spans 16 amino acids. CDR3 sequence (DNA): TGTGCCAGCAGCTCGGGGGGCAGGGGAAGCTCCTACGAGCAGTACTTC. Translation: CASSSGGRGSSYEQYF.

The CDR3, as DNA: TGTGCCAGCTCCCCCGAGTTAGCGGGAATCTCCTACAATGAGCAGTTCTTC. Its protein product is CASSPELAGISYNEQFF. The V and J genes are TRBV18 and TRBJ2-1, with 8 bases aligning to TRBD2. CDR1 and CDR2 from the germline V gene are KGHSH and LQKENI. After removal of 6 bases from V and 0 bases from J, the junction contained 10 bases not matched to a gene. This CDR3 contains 17 residues.

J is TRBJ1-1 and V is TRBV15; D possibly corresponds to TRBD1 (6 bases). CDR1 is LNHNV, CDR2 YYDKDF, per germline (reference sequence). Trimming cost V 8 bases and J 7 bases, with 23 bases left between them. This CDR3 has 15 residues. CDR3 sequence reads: CATPVVPSTGNEAFF. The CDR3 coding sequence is TGTGCCACCCCCGTTGTCCCCTCGACAGGAAATGAAGCTTTCTTT.

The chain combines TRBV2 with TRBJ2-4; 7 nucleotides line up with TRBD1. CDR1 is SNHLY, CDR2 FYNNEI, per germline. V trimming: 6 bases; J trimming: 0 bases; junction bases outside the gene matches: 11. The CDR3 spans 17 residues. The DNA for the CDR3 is TGTGCCAGCAGCCCATTTCGGGACAGTGTAGCCAAAAACATTCAGTACTTC. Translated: CASSPFRDSVAKNIQYF.

This CDR3 is CASSITLADRANQPQHF. The DNA for the CDR3 is TGTGCCAGTAGTATAACCTTAGCGGACAGGGCCAATCAGCCCCAGCATTTT. The chain has TRBV19 and TRBJ1-5, with 8 nucleotides matching TRBD1. CDR1 and CDR2 (germline): LNHDA, SQIVND (reference sequence). There are 17 residues in the CDR3. The V segment lost 2 bases and the J segment 3 bases; nucleotides outside the gene matches: 9.